The 9 T cell receptor beta chains below all came from one sample that was sequenced in a study of response to subunit inactivated influenza vaccine. Each CDR3 protein gets one entry after TCRdb re-called the RT-PCR reads with MiXCR. This sample has a few hundred thousand distinct CDR3 sequences; 20% to 25% occur once, and the top ten carry 9.5% to 13%. The specimen comprised PBMCs from blood, sampled less than 22 months after vaccination. Receptors were obtained from a man aged 50-75 years who received an inactivated influenza vaccine.

The chain has TRBV12-3 or TRBV12-4 and TRBJ2-1; TRBD1 aligns across 9 bases. The CDR3 spans 15 residues. V lost 3 bases and J lost 7; bases outside the gene matches: 7. The CDR3 sequence: CASSFYLQGANEQFF. As DNA, the CDR3 is TGTGCCAGCAGTTTTTATCTACAGGGGGCGAATGAGCAGTTCTTC.

This clonotype occurred a few times. The chain is built from TRBV4-3 and TRBJ2-7; no clear D gene. Between the trimmed V and J ends, which lost 0 bases and 0 bases, there was a span of 12 bases. The CDR3 is 16 residues long. The germline V gene encodes CDR1 LGHNA and CDR2 YSLEER. This chain's CDR3 is CASSQDVTSSSYEQYF. The CDR3 coding sequence is TGCGCCAGCAGCCAAGATGTCACCTCTAGCTCCTACGAGCAGTACTTC.

V and J are TRBV7-2 and TRBJ2-1; 7 nucleotides match TRBD1. The CDR3 length is 15 residues. The germline gives CDR1 SGHTA, CDR2 FQGNSA. The junction had 8 bases not matched to a gene; V was cut back by 3 bases and J by 6 bases. The CDR3 DNA follows: TGTGCCAGCAGCTTCGACAGGGTCCCTTTCAATGAGCAGTTCTTC. The encoded protein is CASSFDRVPFNEQFF.

This clonotype was counted a few times. The V gene is TRBV6-5, the J gene TRBJ2-7, with D unclear. CDR3 length equals 15 residues. Between the trimmed V and J ends, which lost 2 bases and 3 bases, there was a span of 14 bases. CDR1 and CDR2 from the germline V gene are MNHEY and SVGAGI. The CDR3 coding sequence is TGTGCCAGCAGTTACAGTCGGGCTGGAAGCTACGAGCAGTACTTC. The encoded protein is CASSYSRAGSYEQYF.

The CDR3 is CASSLMVPAVGPQHF. Here the CDR3 DNA reads TGTGCCAGCAGCTTAATGGTCCCGGCGGTGGGGCCCCAGCATTTT. The chain employs TRBV7-2 and TRBJ1-5; the D is unclear. This CDR3 contains 15 residues. V lost 2 bases and J 9 bases, leaving 17 bases between the germline ends. Germline V gives CDR1 SGHTA, CDR2 FQGNSA.

There are a few counts of this clonotype. The chain recombines TRBV6-1 with TRBJ1-1; 8 bases match TRBD1. The trim removed 6 bases at V and 0 bases at J, leaving 9 bases unmatched. The CDR3 spans 16 residues. Germline-derived CDR1 and CDR2 are MNHNS and SASEGT. CDR3 loop: CASSPTGVLMNTEAFF. CDR3 bases: TGTGCCAGCAGCCCGACAGGGGTCCTCATGAACACTGAAGCTTTCTTT.

Only a few counts were recorded for this clonotype. V usage is TRBV18 and J usage is TRBJ1-2, with 8 positions matching TRBD1. Germline-derived CDR1 and CDR2 are KGHSH and LQKENI. The ends lost 3 bases at V and 8 bases at J; junction bases unmatched: 8. This CDR3 comprises 14 residues. The CDR3: CASSPPGTGGGYTF. CDR3 sequence (DNA): TGTGCCAGCTCACCTCCCGGGACAGGCGGGGGCTACACCTTC.

This clonotype was found a few times. The V gene is TRBV29-1, the J gene TRBJ1-5; no reliable D call. V was shortened by 6 bases and J by 2 bases, with 11 bases between the two germline ends. The germline gives CDR1 SQVTM, CDR2 ANQGSEA. The CDR3 spans 13 residues. CDR3 protein: CSVAGQGNQPQHF. The CDR3 coding sequence is TGCAGCGTGGCCGGGCAGGGCAATCAGCCCCAGCATTTT.

This clonotype was seen a single time. This CDR3 fails to terminate in the conserved phenylalanine or tryptophan, so it likely reflects a read error. The chain couples TRBV28 to TRBJ1-5; D gene ambiguous. The CDR3 covers 13 residues. V gave up 5 bases and J gave up 0 bases, with 5 bases separating them. Germline-derived CDR1 and CDR2 are MDHEN and SYDVKM. CDR3 protein: CASSTDSNQPQHI. Here the CDR3 DNA reads TGTGCCAGCAGTACGGATAGCAATCAGCCCCAGCATATT.